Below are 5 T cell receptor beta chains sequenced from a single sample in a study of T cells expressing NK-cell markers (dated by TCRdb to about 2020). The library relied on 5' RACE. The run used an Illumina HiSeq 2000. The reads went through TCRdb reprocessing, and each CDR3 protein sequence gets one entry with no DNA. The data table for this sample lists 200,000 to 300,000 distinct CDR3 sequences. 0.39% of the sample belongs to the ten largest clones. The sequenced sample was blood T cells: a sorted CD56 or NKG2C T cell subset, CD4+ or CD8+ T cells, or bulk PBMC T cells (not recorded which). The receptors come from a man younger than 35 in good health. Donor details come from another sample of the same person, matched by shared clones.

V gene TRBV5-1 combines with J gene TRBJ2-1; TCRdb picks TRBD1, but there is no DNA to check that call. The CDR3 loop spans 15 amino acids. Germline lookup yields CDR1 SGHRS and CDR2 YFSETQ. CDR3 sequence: CASSLRSGGDNEQFF.

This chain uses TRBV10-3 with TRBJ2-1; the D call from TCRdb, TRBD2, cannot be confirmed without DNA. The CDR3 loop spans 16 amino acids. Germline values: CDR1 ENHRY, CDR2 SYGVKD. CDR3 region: CAISESTGGESYEQFF.

The CDR3: CASSQAGIRIQETQYF. The genes are TRBV3-1 and TRBJ2-5; TCRdb reports TRBD1, a call that lacks DNA to check it against. The CDR3 is 16 residues long. In germline, CDR1 is LGHDT, CDR2 YNNKEL (reference sequence).

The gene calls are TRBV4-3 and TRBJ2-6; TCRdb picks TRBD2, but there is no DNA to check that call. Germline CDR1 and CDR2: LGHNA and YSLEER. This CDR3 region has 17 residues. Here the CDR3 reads CASSQEGLHSGANVLTF.

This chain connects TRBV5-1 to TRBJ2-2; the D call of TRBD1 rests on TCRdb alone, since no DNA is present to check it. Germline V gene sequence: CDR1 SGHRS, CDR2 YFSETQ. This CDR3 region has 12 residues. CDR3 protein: CASSQGQGELFF.